A single sample is the source of the 14 T cell receptor beta chains below, sequenced in a study of blood T cell repertoires in COVID-19. Only in-frame clones appear in the TCRdb table, and some are missing; sequencing was by immunoSEQ multiplex PCR. The sample comprises 230,000 or so clones, 70% to 90% of which are singletons, and roughly 14% rests with the top ten. Material: PBMCs or T cells enriched from blood (not recorded which). Source of these receptors: a woman aged 45-65 years with acute COVID-19.

This chain's CDR3 is CASSLGRLAGPYNEQFF. Written as DNA, the CDR3 is TGTGCCAGCAGCTTAGGGAGACTAGCGGGACCGTACAATGAGCAGTTCTTC. The chain has TRBV11-3 and TRBJ2-1; 11 nucleotides match TRBD2. V gave up 1 base and J gave up 4 bases; unmatched junction bases: 6. The CDR3 consists of 17 residues. Germline-derived CDR1 and CDR2 are SGHNT and YENEEA.

V gene TRBV21-1 combines with J gene TRBJ1-1; the table's D call, TRBD1, has no DNA check behind it. TRBV21-1 is flagged as a pseudogene. The CDR3 covers 12 residues. The CDR3 sequence: CASSKVPGKAFF. CDR3 in DNA: TGTGCCAGCAGCAAAGTTCCAGGCAAAGCTTTCTTT.

The rearrangement joins TRBV12-5 to TRBJ2-3, with 9 bases identical to TRBD2. Looked up from germline, CDR1 is LGHNT and CDR2 is FRNRAP. This CDR3 is 15 amino acids long. Trimming at V came to 6 bases and at J to 2 bases, leaving 6 bases not matched to a gene. The CDR3 spells CASGWGLADTDTQYF. The CDR3 bases are TGTGCTAGTGGGTGGGGACTAGCTGACACAGATACGCAGTATTTT.

The rearrangement uses TRBV19 and TRBJ1-2; 8 nucleotides agree with TRBD1. The CDR3 sequence is 16 residues long. The V gene end was trimmed by 0 bases and the J gene end by 4 bases; junction bases not matched to a gene: 7. Germline V gives CDR1 LNHDA, CDR2 SQIVND (reference sequence). CDR3 sequence reads: CASSIDPTGAGYGYTF. CDR3 sequence (DNA): TGTGCCAGTAGTATAGATCCGACAGGGGCGGGCTATGGCTACACCTTC.

This clone was seen at least ten times. The CDR3 sequence: CASSLADTQYF. The CDR3 nucleotides read TGTGCCAGCAGTCTAGCAGATACGCAGTATTTT. V is TRBV2 and J is TRBJ2-3; D unresolved. Germline V gene data show CDR1 as SNHLY and CDR2 as FYNNEI. The CDR3 runs 11 residues. Deletions cut 5 bases from V and 4 bases from J, with 4 bases between.

V and J are TRBV14 and TRBJ2-2, with D unresolved. The CDR3 loop spans 14 amino acids. CDR1 and CDR2 (germline): SGHDN, FVKESK. The V end was cut by 0 bases, the J end by 6 bases, with 8 bases between. The CDR3 sequence: CASSQDIDPGELFF. For the CDR3, the DNA is TGTGCCAGCAGCCAAGATATAGATCCCGGGGAGCTGTTTTTT.

This clone occurred a few times. This chain joins TRBV3-1 (or the pseudogene TRBV3-2) and TRBJ2-7; D may be TRBD1 (6 bases). CDR1 LGHDT and CDR2 YNNKEL come from the germline V gene (reference sequence). CDR3 length: 12 amino acids. The V end was cut by 3 bases, the J end by 6 bases, with 9 bases between. Written as DNA, the CDR3 is TGTGCCAGCAGCCAGACAGGACTCGAGCAGTACTTC. It yields the protein CASSQTGLEQYF.

The chain joins TRBV3-1 (or the pseudogene TRBV3-2) to TRBJ1-4; 9 nucleotides line up with TRBD1. Germline CDR1 and CDR2: LGHDT and YNNKEL (reference sequence). After removal of 2 bases from V and 7 bases from J, the junction contained 5 bases not matched to a gene. CDR3 length: 15 amino acids. CDR3 bases: TGTGCCAGCAGCCAAACCGGGACAGGGTTTGAAAAACTGTTTTTT. It is translated as CASSQTGTGFEKLFF.

This clone has only a few counts. The rearrangement uses TRBV18 and TRBJ2-3; possible D gene TRBD1, 5 bases. The V end was cut by 0 bases, the J end by 6 bases, with 10 bases between. CDR3 length: 14 residues. Germline values: CDR1 KGHSH, CDR2 LQKENI. CDR3 region: CASSPPGASDTQYF. CDR3 nucleotides: TGTGCCAGCTCACCACCAGGGGCGTCGGATACGCAGTATTTT.

This clone came up a few times. This chain uses TRBV4-1 with TRBJ2-7; 7 bases match TRBD2. V was clipped by 4 bases and J by 2 bases; unmatched bases: 2. This CDR3 comprises 13 residues. In germline, CDR1 is MGHRA, CDR2 YSYEKL. The CDR3 spells CASSRDYPYEQYF. The DNA of the CDR3 is TGCGCCAGCAGCCGGGACTACCCCTACGAGCAGTACTTC.

V and J are TRBV27 and TRBJ2-4; 13 bases are a match to TRBD2. The germline V gene encodes CDR1 MNHEY and CDR2 SMNVEV (reference sequence). V lost 9 bases and J lost 1; bases outside the gene matches: 21. This CDR3 contains 21 residues. The CDR3 reads CARCGLAGDKGLPIAKNIQYF. The CDR3 DNA reads TGTGCCAGGTGTGGACTAGCGGGAGATAAGGGGCTGCCAATCGCCAAAAACATTCAGTACTTC.

The genes are TRBV24-1 and TRBJ1-5, with 7 bases fitting TRBD1. Germline values: CDR1 KGHDR, CDR2 SFDVKD. This CDR3 comprises 16 residues. After removal of 9 bases from V and 0 bases from J, the junction contained 10 bases not matched to a gene. The CDR3 bases are TGTGCCACCCATATCCAGGGGGGCGATAGCAATCAGCCCCAGCATTTT. It is translated as CATHIQGGDSNQPQHF.

The V and J genes are TRBV2 and TRBJ1-2; D not certain. V was shortened by 6 bases and J by 2 bases, with 10 bases between the two germline ends. The CDR3 is 13 amino acids. Germline V gene lookup returns CDR1 SNHLY and CDR2 FYNNEI. This CDR3 reads CASSHDNNYGYTF. The CDR3 bases are TGTGCCAGCAGCCACGACAACAACTATGGCTACACCTTC.

The V call is TRBV27, the J call TRBJ2-5; 8 nucleotides line up with TRBD2. CDR1 and CDR2 from the germline V gene are MNHEY and SMNVEV (reference sequence). The CDR3 runs to 16 residues. J gave up 1 base and V 1 base, and 5 bases lay outside the gene matches. The CDR3 loop reads CASSLLGTSGQETQYF. CDR3 DNA sequence: TGTGCCAGCAGTTTATTAGGTACTAGCGGCCAAGAGACCCAGTACTTC.